This TCR beta chain was identified during a study of cytomegalovirus exposure and HLA in healthy donors. Sequenced by immunoSEQ multiplex PCR; TCRdb stores in-frame clones only, minus some. The sample shows some 130,000 clones, approximately 89% of them seen only once. CDR3 length: 15 residues. Germline CDR1 is SGHNT and CDR2 is YYREEE (reference sequence). The V segment lost 0 bases and the J segment 3 bases; nucleotides outside the gene matches: 6. This receptor was obtained from a woman between 18 and 29 years old in good health and CMV-seronegative. Sequenced material: PBMCs. The rearrangement links TRBV5-4 to TRBJ2-7; 7 bases are a match to TRBD1. CDR3 DNA: TGTGCCAGCAGCTTGGGTGGGACAGAGAACTACGAGCAGTACTTC. Amino acids: CASSLGGTENYEQYF.